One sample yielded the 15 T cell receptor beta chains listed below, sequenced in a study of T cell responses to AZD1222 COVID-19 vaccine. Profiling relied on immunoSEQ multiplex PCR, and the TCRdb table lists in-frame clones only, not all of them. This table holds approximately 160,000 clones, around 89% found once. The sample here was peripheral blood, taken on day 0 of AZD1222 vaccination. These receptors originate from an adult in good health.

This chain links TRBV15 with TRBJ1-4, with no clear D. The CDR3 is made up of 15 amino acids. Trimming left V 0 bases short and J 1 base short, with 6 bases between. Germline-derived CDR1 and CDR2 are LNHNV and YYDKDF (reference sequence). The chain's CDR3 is CATSRDVLTNEKLFF. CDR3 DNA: TGTGCCACCAGCAGAGATGTCCTAACTAATGAAAAACTGTTTTTT.

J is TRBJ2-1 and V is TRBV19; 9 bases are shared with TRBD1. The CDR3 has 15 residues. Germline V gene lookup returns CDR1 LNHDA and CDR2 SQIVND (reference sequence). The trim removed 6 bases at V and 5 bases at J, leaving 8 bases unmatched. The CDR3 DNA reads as TGTGCCAGTAGCCCCGAGACAGGGGGGAACAATGAGCAGTTCTTC. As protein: CASSPETGGNNEQFF.

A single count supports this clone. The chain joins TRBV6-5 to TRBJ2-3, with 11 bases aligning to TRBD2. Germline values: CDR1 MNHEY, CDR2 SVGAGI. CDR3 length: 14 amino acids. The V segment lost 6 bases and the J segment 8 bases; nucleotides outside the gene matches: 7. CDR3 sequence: CASSTTSGSSTQYF. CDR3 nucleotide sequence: TGTGCCAGCAGCACAACTAGCGGGAGTTCTACGCAGTATTTT.

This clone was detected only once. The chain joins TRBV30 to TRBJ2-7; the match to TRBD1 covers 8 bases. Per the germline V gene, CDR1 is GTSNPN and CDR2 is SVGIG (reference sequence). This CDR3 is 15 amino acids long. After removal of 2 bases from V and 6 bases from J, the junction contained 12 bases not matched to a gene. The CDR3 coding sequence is TGTGCCTGGAGTTACGCAAGACAGGGGTTCTTCGAGCAGTACTTC. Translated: CAWSYARQGFFEQYF.

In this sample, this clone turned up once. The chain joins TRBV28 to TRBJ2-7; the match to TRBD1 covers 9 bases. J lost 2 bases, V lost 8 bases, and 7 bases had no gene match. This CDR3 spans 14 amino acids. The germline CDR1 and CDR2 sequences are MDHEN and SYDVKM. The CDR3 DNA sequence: TGTGCCAGCCGAGGGGGACAGGGAACCTACGAGCAGTACTTC. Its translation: CASRGGQGTYEQYF.

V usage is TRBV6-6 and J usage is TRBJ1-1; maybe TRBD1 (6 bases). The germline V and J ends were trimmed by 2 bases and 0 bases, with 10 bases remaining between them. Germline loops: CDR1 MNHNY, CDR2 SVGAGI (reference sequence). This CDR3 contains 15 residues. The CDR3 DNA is TGTGCCAGCAGTTACCGGGGGGCGCTGAACACTGAAGCTTTCTTT. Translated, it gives CASSYRGALNTEAFF.

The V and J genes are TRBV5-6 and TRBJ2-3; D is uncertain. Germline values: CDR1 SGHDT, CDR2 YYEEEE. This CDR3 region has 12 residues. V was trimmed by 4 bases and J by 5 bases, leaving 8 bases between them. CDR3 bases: TGTGCCAGCAGCAGAAAGGTAGATACGCAGTATTTT. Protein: CASSRKVDTQYF.

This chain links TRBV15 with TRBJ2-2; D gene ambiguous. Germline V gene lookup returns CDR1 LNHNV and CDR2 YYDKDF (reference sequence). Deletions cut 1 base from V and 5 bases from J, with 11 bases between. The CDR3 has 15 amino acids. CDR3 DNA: TGTGCCACCAGCAGAGGGGCAGCCGAGACCGGGGAGCTGTTTTTT. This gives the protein CATSRGAAETGELFF.

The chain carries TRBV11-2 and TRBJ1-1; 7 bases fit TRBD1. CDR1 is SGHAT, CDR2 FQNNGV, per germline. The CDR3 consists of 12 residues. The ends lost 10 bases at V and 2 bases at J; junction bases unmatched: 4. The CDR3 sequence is CATQGENTEAFF. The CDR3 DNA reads TGTGCCACCCAGGGGGAAAACACTGAAGCTTTCTTT.

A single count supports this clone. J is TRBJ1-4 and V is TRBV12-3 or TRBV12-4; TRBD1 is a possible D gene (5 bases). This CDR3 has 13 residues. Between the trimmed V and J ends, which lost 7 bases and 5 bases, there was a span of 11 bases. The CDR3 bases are TGTGCCAGCACCCGACAGTTCAATGAAAAACTGTTTTTT. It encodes CASTRQFNEKLFF.

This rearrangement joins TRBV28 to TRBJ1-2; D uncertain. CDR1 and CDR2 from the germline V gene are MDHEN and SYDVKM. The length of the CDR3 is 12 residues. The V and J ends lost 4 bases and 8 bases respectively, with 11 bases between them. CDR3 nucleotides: TGTGCCAGCAGTTACAGTTCTGGAGGCTACACCTTC. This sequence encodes CASSYSSGGYTF.

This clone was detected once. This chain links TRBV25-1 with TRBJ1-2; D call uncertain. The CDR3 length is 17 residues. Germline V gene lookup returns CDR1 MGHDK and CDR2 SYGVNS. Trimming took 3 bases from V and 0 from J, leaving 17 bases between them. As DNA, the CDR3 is TGTGCCAGCAGTGATGGAGGTCAGCGTTTCACTAACTATGGCTACACCTTC. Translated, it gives CASSDGGQRFTNYGYTF.

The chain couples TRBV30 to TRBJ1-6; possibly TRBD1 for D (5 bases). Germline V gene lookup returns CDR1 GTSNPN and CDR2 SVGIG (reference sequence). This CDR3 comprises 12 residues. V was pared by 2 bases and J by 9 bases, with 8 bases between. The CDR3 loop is CAWSPGGSPLHF. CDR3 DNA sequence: TGTGCCTGGAGTCCTGGGGGTTCACCCCTCCACTTT.

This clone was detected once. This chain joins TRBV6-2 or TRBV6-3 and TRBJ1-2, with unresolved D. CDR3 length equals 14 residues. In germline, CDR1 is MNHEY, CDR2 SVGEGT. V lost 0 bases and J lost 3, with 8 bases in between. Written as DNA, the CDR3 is TGTGCCAGCAGTTACTCGATCCAGCACTATGGCTACACCTTC. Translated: CASSYSIQHYGYTF.

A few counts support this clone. The CDR3 nucleotides read TGTGCCAGCAGCCTCCTTTTGGATGAGCAGTTCTTC. Its protein product is CASSLLLDEQFF. The chain has TRBV5-5 and TRBJ2-1; D uncertain. Trimming took 4 bases from V and 8 from J, leaving 10 bases between them. Germline values: CDR1 SGHKS, CDR2 YYEKEE (reference sequence). The length of the CDR3 is 12 residues.